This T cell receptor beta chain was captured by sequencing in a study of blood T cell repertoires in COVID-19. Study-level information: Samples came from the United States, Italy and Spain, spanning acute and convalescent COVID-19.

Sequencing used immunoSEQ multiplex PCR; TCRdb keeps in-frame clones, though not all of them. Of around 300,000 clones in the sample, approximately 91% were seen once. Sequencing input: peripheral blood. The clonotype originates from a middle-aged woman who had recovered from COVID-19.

The CDR3: CASSFSLSGSGNNEQFF. CDR3 DNA sequence: TGTGCCAGCAGTTTTTCACTGAGCGGGAGTGGTAACAATGAGCAGTTCTTC. The chain joins TRBV28 to TRBJ2-1, with 8 bases matching TRBD2. This CDR3 spans 17 amino acids. The germline V gene has CDR1 MDHEN and CDR2 SYDVKM. The junction had 12 bases not matched to a gene; V was cut back by 3 bases and J by 5 bases.